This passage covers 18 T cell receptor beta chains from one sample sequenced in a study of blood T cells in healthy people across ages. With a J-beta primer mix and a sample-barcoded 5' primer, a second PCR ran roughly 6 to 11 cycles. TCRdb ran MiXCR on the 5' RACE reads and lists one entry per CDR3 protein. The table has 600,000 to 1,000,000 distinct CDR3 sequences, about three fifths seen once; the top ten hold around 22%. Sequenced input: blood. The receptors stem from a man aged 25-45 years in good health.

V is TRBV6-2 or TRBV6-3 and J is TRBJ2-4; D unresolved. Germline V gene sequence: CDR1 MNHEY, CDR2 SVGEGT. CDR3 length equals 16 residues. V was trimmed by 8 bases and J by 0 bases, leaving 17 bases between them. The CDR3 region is CASRPSRLGAKNIQYF. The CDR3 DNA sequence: TGTGCCAGCCGACCGTCCAGGTTGGGAGCCAAAAACATTCAGTACTTC.

In nucleotides, the CDR3 is TGTGCCAGCAGCTTAAGCGGGGGGGACACAGATACGCAGTATTTT. Its translation: CASSLSGGDTDTQYF. The chain is built from TRBV12-3 or TRBV12-4 and TRBJ2-3, with 10 bases identical to TRBD2. The CDR3 consists of 15 residues. V was clipped by 6 bases and J by 2 bases; unmatched bases: 5.

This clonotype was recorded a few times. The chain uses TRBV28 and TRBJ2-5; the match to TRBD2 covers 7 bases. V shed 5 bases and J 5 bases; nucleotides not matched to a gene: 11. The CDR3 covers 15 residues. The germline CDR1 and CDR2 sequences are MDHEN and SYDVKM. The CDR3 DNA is TGTGCCAGCAGTCCTAATAGCGGGTTCCTGGAGACCCAGTACTTC. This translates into CASSPNSGFLETQYF.

The CDR3 DNA reads TGTGCCAGCAGCGTACTTCCTCTGGGGAAATATGGCTACACCTTC. Translating it yields CASSVLPLGKYGYTF. V usage is TRBV9 and J usage is TRBJ1-2; D remains ambiguous. Germline V gives CDR1 SGDLS, CDR2 YYNGEE. Deletions cut 1 base from V and 5 bases from J, with 15 bases between. The CDR3 totals 15 residues.

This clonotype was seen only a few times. CDR3 DNA sequence: TGCAGCGTTGACGGGAGCAGGAGCTCCTACAATGAGCAGTTCTTC. This translates into CSVDGSRSSYNEQFF. V and J are TRBV29-1 and TRBJ2-1; D perhaps matches TRBD2 (6 bases). The CDR3 runs to 15 residues. Trimming removed 3 bases from V and 0 bases from J, with 12 bases in between. Germline V gene lookup returns CDR1 SQVTM and CDR2 ANQGSEA.

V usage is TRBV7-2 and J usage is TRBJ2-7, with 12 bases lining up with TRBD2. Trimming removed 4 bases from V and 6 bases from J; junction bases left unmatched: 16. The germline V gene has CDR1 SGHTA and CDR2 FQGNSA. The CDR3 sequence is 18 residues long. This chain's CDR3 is CASSSTPGLAGAAGEQYF. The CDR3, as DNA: TGTGCCAGCAGCTCGACCCCGGGACTAGCGGGCGCGGCGGGCGAGCAGTACTTC.

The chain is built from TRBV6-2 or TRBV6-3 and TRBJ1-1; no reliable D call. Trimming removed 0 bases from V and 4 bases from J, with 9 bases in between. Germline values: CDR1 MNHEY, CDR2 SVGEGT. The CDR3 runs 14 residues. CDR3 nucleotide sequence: TGTGCCAGCAGTTACTCGAATATGGGCACTGAAGCTTTCTTT. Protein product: CASSYSNMGTEAFF.

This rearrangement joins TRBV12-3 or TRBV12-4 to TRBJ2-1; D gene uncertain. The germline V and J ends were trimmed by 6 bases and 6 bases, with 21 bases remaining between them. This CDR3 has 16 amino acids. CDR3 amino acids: CASSLNLPRFSNEQFF. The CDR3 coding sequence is TGTGCCAGCAGCCTTAACCTCCCTCGGTTCAGCAATGAGCAGTTCTTC.

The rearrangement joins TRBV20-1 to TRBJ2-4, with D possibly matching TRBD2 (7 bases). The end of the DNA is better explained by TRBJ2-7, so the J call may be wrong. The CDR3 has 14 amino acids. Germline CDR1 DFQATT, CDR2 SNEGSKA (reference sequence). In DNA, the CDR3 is TGCAGTGCTAGAGAGGGGGGGGCTTTCTACGAGCAGTACTTC. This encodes CSAREGGAFYEQYF.

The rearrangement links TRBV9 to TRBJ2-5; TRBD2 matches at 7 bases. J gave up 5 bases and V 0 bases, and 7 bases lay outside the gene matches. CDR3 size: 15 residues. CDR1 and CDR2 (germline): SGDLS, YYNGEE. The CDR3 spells CASSVGAGREETQYF. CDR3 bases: TGTGCCAGCAGCGTAGGTGCAGGGAGGGAGGAGACCCAGTACTTC. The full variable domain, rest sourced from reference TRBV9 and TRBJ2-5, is DSGVTQTPKHLITATGQRVTLRCSPRSGDLSVYWYQQSLDQGLQFLIQYYNGEERAKGNILERFSAQQFPDLHSELNLSSLELGDSALYFCASSVGAGREETQYFGPGTRLLVL.

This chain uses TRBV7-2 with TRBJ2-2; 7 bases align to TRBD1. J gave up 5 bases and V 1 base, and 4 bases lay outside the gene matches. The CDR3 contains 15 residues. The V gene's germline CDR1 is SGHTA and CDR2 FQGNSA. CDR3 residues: CASSLGDSITGELFF. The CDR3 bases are TGTGCCAGCAGCTTAGGGGACAGCATTACCGGGGAGCTGTTTTTT.

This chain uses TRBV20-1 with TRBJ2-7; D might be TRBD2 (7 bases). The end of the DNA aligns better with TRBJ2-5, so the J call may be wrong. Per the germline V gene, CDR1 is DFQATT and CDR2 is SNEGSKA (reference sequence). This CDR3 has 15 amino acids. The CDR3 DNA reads TGCAGTGCCCCAGTGGGGGGGGGCCTCCAAGAGACCCAGTACTTC. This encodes CSAPVGGGLQETQYF.

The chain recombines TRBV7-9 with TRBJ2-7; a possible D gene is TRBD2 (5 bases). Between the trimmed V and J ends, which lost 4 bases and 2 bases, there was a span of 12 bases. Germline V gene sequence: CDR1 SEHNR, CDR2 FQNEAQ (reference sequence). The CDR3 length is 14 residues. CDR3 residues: CASSSDYGAYEQYF. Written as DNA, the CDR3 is TGTGCCAGCAGCTCGGATTACGGGGCCTACGAGCAGTACTTC.

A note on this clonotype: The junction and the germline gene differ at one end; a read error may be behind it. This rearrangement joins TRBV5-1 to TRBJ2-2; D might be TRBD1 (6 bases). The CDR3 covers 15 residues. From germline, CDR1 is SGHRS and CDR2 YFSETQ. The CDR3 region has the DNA TGTGCCAGCAGCCCGGCAGGACAGTACACCGGGGAGCTGTTTTTT. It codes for CASSPAGQYTGELFF. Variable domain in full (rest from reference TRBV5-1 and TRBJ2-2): KAGVTQTPRYLIKTRGQQVTLSCSPISGHRSVSWYQQTPGQGLQFLFEYFSETQRNKGNFPGRFSGRQFSNSRSEMNVSTLELGDSALYLCASSPAGQYTGELFFGEGSRLTVL.

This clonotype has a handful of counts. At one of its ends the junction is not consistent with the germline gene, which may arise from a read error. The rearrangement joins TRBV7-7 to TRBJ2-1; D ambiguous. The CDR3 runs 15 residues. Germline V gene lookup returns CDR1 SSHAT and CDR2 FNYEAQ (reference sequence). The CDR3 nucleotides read TGTGCTAGCAGCTCGACTGGAAGCTCCTACAATGAGCAGTTCTTC. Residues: CASSSTGSSYNEQFF.

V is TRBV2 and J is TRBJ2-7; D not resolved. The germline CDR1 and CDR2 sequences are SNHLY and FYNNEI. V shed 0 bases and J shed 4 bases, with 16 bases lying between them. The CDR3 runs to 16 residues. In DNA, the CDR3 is TGTGCCAGCAGTGAAGCGAAGGGAATGGGAATTTACGAGCAGTACTTC. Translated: CASSEAKGMGIYEQYF.

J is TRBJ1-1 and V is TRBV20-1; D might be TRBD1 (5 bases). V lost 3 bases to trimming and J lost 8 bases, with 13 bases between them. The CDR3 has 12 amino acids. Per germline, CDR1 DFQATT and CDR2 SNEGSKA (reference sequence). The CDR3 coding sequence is TGCAGTGCTAGTGGGGGTGAGGGGGAAGCTTTCTTT. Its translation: CSASGGEGEAFF.

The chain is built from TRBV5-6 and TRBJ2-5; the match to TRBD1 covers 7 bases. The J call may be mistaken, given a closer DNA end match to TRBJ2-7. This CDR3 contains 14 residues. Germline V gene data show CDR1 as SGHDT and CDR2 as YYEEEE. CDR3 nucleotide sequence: TGTGCCAGCACCAGACCGGGACAGCCTTACGAGCAGTACTTC. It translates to CASTRPGQPYEQYF.